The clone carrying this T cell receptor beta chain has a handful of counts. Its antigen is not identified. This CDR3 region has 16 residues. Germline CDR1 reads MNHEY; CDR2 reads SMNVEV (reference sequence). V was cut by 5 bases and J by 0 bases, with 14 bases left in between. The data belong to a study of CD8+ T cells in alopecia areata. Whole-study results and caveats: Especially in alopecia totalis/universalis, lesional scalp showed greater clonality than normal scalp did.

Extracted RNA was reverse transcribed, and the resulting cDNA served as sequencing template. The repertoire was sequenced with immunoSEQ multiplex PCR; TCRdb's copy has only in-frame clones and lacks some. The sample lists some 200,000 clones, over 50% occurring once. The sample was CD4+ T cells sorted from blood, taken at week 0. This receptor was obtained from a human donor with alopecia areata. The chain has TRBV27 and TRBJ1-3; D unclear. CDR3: CASSPLDRDSGNTIYF. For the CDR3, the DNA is TGTGCCAGCAGTCCTCTGGACCGAGACTCTGGAAACACCATATATTTT.